This T cell receptor (beta chain) was identified in a study of T cell responses to AZD1222 COVID-19 vaccine. Study findings and constraints: Reports indicate that nearly half of spike-specific TCRs are directed at unmutated variant regions.

On this clone: Its antigen is undetermined.

TCRdb keeps only in-frame clones here, not all; method: immunoSEQ multiplex PCR. The repertoire includes roughly 150,000 clones, roughly nine tenths of them detected once, and 5.5% to 8% sits in the top ten. The sample consisted of peripheral blood, taken after recovery from COVID-19. The clonotype was recovered from an adult who had recovered from COVID-19.

The CDR3 DNA reads as TGTGCCAGCAGTTCGACAGCTTACACTGAAGCTTTCTTT. Translating gives CASSSTAYTEAFF. The rearrangement uses TRBV27 and TRBJ1-1; tentative D call: TRBD1 (5 bases). The V end lost 4 bases, the J end lost 3 bases, and 9 bases lay between the germline ends. The CDR3 consists of 13 residues. Germline loops: CDR1 MNHEY, CDR2 SMNVEV (reference sequence).